Below, 14 T cell receptor beta chains from the same sample are listed, as sequenced in a study of cytomegalovirus exposure and HLA in healthy donors (dated by TCRdb to about 2017). The receptor library was made with the immunoSEQ multiplex PCR assay. For the multiplex PCR, a mixture combining 60 forward primers for TCR Vbeta segments and 13 reverse primers for TCR Jbeta segments was used. Sourced from immuneACCESS, this table was stored by TCRdb with only in-frame sequences that have V and J called. A share of the clones is absent; for the studies checked, an unresolved V gene accounts for under half, and the remainder has no known explanation. A total of around 140,000 clones appear in this sample, 75% to 85% of them only once. Less than 10% of the sample rests with the top ten. Material for sequencing was PBMCs. These receptors all come from a woman aged 45-65 years in good health and CMV-seropositive.

The rearrangement uses TRBV7-9 and TRBJ1-2, with a tentative D call TRBD1 (6 bases). The V gene's germline CDR1 is SEHNR and CDR2 FQNEAQ (reference sequence). V dropped 1 base and J dropped 4 bases, with 13 bases sitting between them. The CDR3 extends over 15 amino acids. Here the CDR3 DNA reads TGTGCCAGCAGCTTAGGTGATACAGGGCCCTATGGCTACACCTTC. Translated, it gives CASSLGDTGPYGYTF.

V gene TRBV2 combines with J gene TRBJ1-6; 7 nucleotides line up with TRBD1. The germline gives CDR1 SNHLY, CDR2 FYNNEI. Trimming cost V 5 bases and J 0 bases; bases outside gene matches: 4. The CDR3 has 16 residues. CDR3: CASSRTGSSYNSPLHF. Written as DNA, the CDR3 is TGTGCCAGCAGTCGGACAGGCAGCTCCTATAATTCACCCCTCCACTTT.

This CDR3 is CASSSLSGYEQYF. The CDR3 DNA sequence: TGTGCCAGCAGTTCCCTTAGCGGTTACGAGCAGTACTTC. V gene TRBV6-6 combines with J gene TRBJ2-7; the D gene is possibly TRBD2 (6 bases). The V and J ends lost 4 bases and 4 bases respectively, with 11 bases between them. The CDR3 is 13 amino acids. The germline CDR1 and CDR2 sequences are MNHNY and SVGAGI (reference sequence).

V and J are TRBV5-1 and TRBJ2-3, with no clear D. The CDR3 spans 12 residues. The germline CDR1 and CDR2 sequences are SGHRS and YFSETQ. Trimming removed 4 bases at V and 7 bases at J, with 10 bases between. This CDR3 reads CASSLYRNTQYF. CDR3 nucleotides: TGCGCCAGCAGCCTCTACAGAAATACGCAGTATTTT.

J is TRBJ1-2 and V is TRBV11-2; D possibly corresponds to TRBD1 (6 bases). This CDR3 is built from 15 residues. CDR1 SGHAT and CDR2 FQNNGV come from the germline V gene. V lost 1 base and J 4 bases, leaving 13 bases between the germline ends. CDR3 DNA: TGTGCCAGCAGCTTAGGGGCGGGCAGGGGCTATGGCTACACCTTC. Translated: CASSLGAGRGYGYTF. Full variable domain (rest looked up from reference TRBV11-2 and TRBJ1-2): EAGVAQSPRYKIIEKRQSVAFWCNPISGHATLYWYQQILGQGPKLLIQFQNNGVVDDSQLPKDRFSAERLKGVDSTLKIQPAKLEDSAVYLCASSLGAGRGYGYTFGSGTRLTVV.

V is TRBV27 and J is TRBJ1-1; tentative D call: TRBD1 (6 bases). Germline V CDR1 and CDR2: MNHEY, SMNVEV (reference sequence). With 0 bases removed from V and 0 bases from J, the gap between germline ends came to 14 bases. The CDR3 length is 17 residues. For the CDR3, the DNA is TGTGCCAGCAGTTTATCGGGCGACAGGTCGGTGAACACTGAAGCTTTCTTT. Its protein product is CASSLSGDRSVNTEAFF.

This clone was seen more than once but under ten times. This rearrangement joins TRBV9 to TRBJ2-7; D gene unclear. The length of the CDR3 is 14 residues. V dropped 0 bases and J dropped 0 bases, with 7 bases sitting between them. Looked up from germline, CDR1 is SGDLS and CDR2 is YYNGEE. The CDR3 DNA reads TGTGCCAGCAGCGTAGGAGCGAGCTCCTACGAGCAGTACTTC. As protein: CASSVGASSYEQYF.

This clone was detected only once. V gene TRBV6-1 combines with J gene TRBJ2-5; 8 nucleotides agree with TRBD1. Losses at the gene ends were 6 bases for V and 4 bases for J; bases not matched to a gene: 7. From germline, CDR1 is MNHNS and CDR2 SASEGT. This CDR3 has 14 amino acids. CDR3 in amino acids: CASSLWDRRETQYF. CDR3 DNA sequence: TGTGCCAGCAGCCTCTGGGACAGGCGAGAGACCCAGTACTTC.

This chain links TRBV6-1 with TRBJ2-7, with 11 positions matching TRBD2. J lost 0 bases, V lost 6 bases, and 4 bases had no gene match. Looked up from germline, CDR1 is MNHNS and CDR2 is SASEGT. This CDR3 has 15 amino acids. Here the CDR3 DNA reads TGTGCCAGCAGCCGACTAGCGGGATCCTCCTACGAGCAGTACTTC. Protein product: CASSRLAGSSYEQYF.

This sequence joins TRBV5-1 and TRBJ2-3; 7 bases agree with TRBD1. CDR1 and CDR2 (germline): SGHRS, YFSETQ. V lost 2 bases to trimming and J lost 0 bases; unmatched junction nucleotides: 3. The CDR3 spans 15 residues. The chain's CDR3 is CASSLRDRSTDTQYF. In DNA, the CDR3 is TGCGCCAGCAGCTTACGGGACAGAAGCACAGATACGCAGTATTTT.

V usage is TRBV4-1 and J usage is TRBJ2-2, with TRBD1 matching over 12 bases. This CDR3 spans 16 amino acids. The V segment lost 2 bases and the J segment 6 bases; nucleotides outside the gene matches: 4. CDR1 and CDR2 from the germline V gene are MGHRA and YSYEKL. CDR3 sequence reads: CASSQSGTGGSGELFF. CDR3 DNA: TGCGCCAGCAGCCAATCCGGGACAGGGGGCTCCGGGGAGCTGTTTTTT.

The CDR3 bases are TGTGCCAGCAGCACCGGACTAGCGGCGTACAATGAGCAGTTCTTC. It encodes CASSTGLAAYNEQFF. The rearrangement joins TRBV5-4 to TRBJ2-1; 10 bases map to TRBD2. This CDR3 contains 15 residues. CDR1 is SGHNT and CDR2 is YYREEE in the germline V gene (reference sequence). V lost 4 bases to trimming and J lost 4 bases; unmatched junction nucleotides: 5.

The J gene is TRBJ2-4, the V gene TRBV2, with TRBD2 identical over 8 bases. Trimming removed 6 bases from V and 1 base from J; junction bases left unmatched: 8. The CDR3 spans 16 residues. From germline, CDR1 is SNHLY and CDR2 FYNNEI. The CDR3 sequence is CASSVFGGGAKNIQYF. CDR3 nucleotides: TGTGCCAGCAGCGTTTTCGGCGGGGGGGCCAAAAACATTCAGTACTTC.

This clone was seen more than once but under ten times. V is TRBV5-4 and J is TRBJ1-6; D gene ambiguous. Germline V CDR1 and CDR2: SGHNT, YYREEE (reference sequence). The V end was cut by 1 base, the J end by 8 bases, with 10 bases between. The CDR3 is 14 residues long. The DNA of the CDR3 is TGTGCCAGCAGCTTGCCCGGAACAGATTCACCCCTCCACTTT. It translates to CASSLPGTDSPLHF.